This T cell receptor beta chain derives from a study of blood T cell repertoires in COVID-19 (dated by TCRdb to about 2020). With respect to the entire study: The collaborator samples originated in the United States, Italy and Spain and spanned the acute and convalescent phases of COVID-19. The material from the prospective study consisted of cDNA or gDNA derived from T cells, B-cell-depleted T cells, or PBMCs. A freely available public database, intended as a resource for researchers studying the immune response to SARS-CoV-2, is where the repertoires were released. A de-identified subject ID, COVID-19 status, age in years and sex were almost always included in the sample metadata. Samples came from the ongoing ImmuneRACE study (first 160 participants) plus 1,254 subjects from 6 global collaborators. The dataset comprised deeply sampled blood TCRbeta repertoires from subjects exposed to, actively infected with, or recovered from COVID-19. Where HLA class I and class II types were available, the types were taken from metadata supplied by the sample provider, not from assay-based typing.

CDR3 length: 15 amino acids, cysteine to phenylalanine. The sequence is cut down to CDR3 DNA, 45 bases in frame from base 1. After removal of 0 bases from V and 3 bases from J, the junction retains 2 bases not matched to a gene. CDR1 and CDR2 were assigned from the germline V gene (reference sequence) as LNHNV and YYDKDF. Each collaborating institution followed its own protocols to collect whole blood in K2EDTA tubes. For TCRbeta analysis, collaborator samples were shipped as frozen whole blood, as isolated PBMCs, or as DNA extracted from either sample type. Remarks on this clone: Its antigen has not been determined. Qualities for individual bases were not recorded, and no much larger clone is one base off.

The investigation overall reported the following: How much clinical and demographic metadata was included differed by source and by participant, and the metadata was provided uncurated.

TCRbeta CDR3 regions were amplified from genomic DNA by means of the immunoSEQ Assay, a bias-controlled multiplex PCR. Per the authors' processing: The number of nucleated cells in each sample was estimated from the amplification of reference gene primers within the assay. To quantify the absolute abundance of each unique TCRbeta CDR3 rearrangement, sequence reads were collapsed and filtered. For each sample, productive Simpson clonality was calculated as the square root of Simpson's diversity index over productive rearrangements. Imported from immuneACCESS, the table was reduced by TCRdb to in-frame sequences with V and J called. These copies leave out some clones; in studies compared against another copy, an unresolved V gene accounts for under half, and the cause of the remainder is not known. V, J and clone size reflect that table, while D and trimming were determined from the DNA. Counted in this sample were 70,000 to 95,000 clones; approximately 85% of them appeared once. Roughly 27% of the sample is taken by the ten largest.

The receptor chain draws on TRBV15 and TRBJ2-7, with 10 bases aligning to TRBD1. Sequenced input: peripheral blood. This clonotype was obtained from a human donor in a cohort sampled during active COVID-19. CDR3 loop: CATSREGTGVYEQYF. The nucleotides are TGTGCCACCAGCAGAGAGGGGACAGGGGTCTACGAGCAGTACTTC.